This T cell receptor beta chain appears in the sequencing data of a study of blood T cell repertoires in COVID-19. Study in general: From T cells, B-cell-depleted T cells, or PBMCs came the material, which was cDNA or gDNA.

Assay used: immunoSEQ multiplex PCR; TCRdb lists only in-frame clones, some missing. The sample records approximately 150,000 clones, around 80% being singletons. Deletions cut 11 bases from V and 5 bases from J, with 21 bases between. CDR3 size: 14 residues. CDR1 and CDR2 (germline): MGHDK, SYGVNS. This clone has just a few counts. Sequenced material: peripheral blood. The sequence came from a woman aged 80 or over with acute or convalescent COVID-19. The chain has TRBV25-1 and TRBJ1-2, with a possible D match to TRBD1 (5 bases). In nucleotides, the CDR3 is TGTGCCTCCCATGGGGCAGCTGAGAGGTATGGCTACACCTTC. Protein: CASHGAAERYGYTF.